The T cell receptor beta chain under discussion was sequenced for a study of glioma-infiltrating T cells after dendritic cell vaccination. This clone was counted once. The time point here: after dendritic cell vaccination, including at tumor progression/relapse. Primers: 60 V beta forward and 13 J beta reverse. Only in-frame clones appear in the TCRdb table, and some are missing; sequencing was by immunoSEQ multiplex PCR. This table holds some 110,000 clones, about 90% found once. The sample in question was blood, obtained after dendritic cell vaccination. This TCR was recovered from a human donor with glioblastoma.

In DNA, the CDR3 is TGTGCCATCAGCCGAGACAGGGGTGACACCGGGGAGCTGTTTTTT. This codes for CAISRDRGDTGELFF. This chain joins TRBV10-3 and TRBJ2-2, with 8 bases that match TRBD1. V dropped 6 bases and J dropped 3; count of bases not matched to a gene: 6. The CDR3 consists of 15 residues. CDR1 is ENHRY and CDR2 is SYGVKD in the germline V gene.